This TCR beta chain was retrieved from a study of multiple sclerosis patients with progressive multifocal leukoencephalopathy. Note on this clone: What it recognizes is unknown.

Time point specified: roughly 6 months of natalizumab therapy. V lost 7 bases and J 5 bases, leaving 3 bases between the germline ends. In germline, CDR1 is DFQATT, CDR2 SNEGSKA (reference sequence). This CDR3 spans 9 amino acids. Study-wide results and limits: Whether JC virus or general immunocompromise explains the findings remained unclear. In most PML patients, TRB repertoires appeared less diverse by entropy.

Spiked into each PCR were synthetic inline TR CDR3 controls of all V-J pairings. The method was immunoSEQ multiplex PCR; TCRdb's version includes in-frame clones alone and lacks a portion of them. This table holds about 30,000 clones, around nine tenths found once. The V and J genes are TRBV20-1 and TRBJ2-1, with no clear D. The TCR comes from a human donor with multiple sclerosis. Source: PBMCs, taken from a patient treated with natalizumab. The CDR3: CSVNNEQFF. The CDR3 nucleotides are TGCAGTGTTAACAATGAGCAGTTCTTC.